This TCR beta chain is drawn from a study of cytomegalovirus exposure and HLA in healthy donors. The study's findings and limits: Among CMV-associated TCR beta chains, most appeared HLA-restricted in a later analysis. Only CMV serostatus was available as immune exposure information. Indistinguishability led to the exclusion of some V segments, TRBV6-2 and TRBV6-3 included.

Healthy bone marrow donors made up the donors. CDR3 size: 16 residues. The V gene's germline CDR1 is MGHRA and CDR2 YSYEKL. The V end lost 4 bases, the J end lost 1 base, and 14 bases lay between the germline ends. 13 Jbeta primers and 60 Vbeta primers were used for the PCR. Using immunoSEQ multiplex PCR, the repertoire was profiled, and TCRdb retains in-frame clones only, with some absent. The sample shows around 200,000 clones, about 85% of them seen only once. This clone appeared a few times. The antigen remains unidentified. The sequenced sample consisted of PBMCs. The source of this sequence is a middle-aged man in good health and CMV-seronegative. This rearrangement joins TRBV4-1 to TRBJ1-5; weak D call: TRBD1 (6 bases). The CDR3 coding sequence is TGCGCCAGCAGCCGGGGGGGGCTGCGGAGCAATCAGCCCCAGCATTTT. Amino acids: CASSRGGLRSNQPQHF.